This entry describes one T cell receptor beta chain. The CDR3 length is 16 residues. Germline CDR1 reads LNHDA; CDR2 reads SQIVND (reference sequence). V lost 3 bases and J 5 bases, leaving 17 bases between the germline ends. This sample is drawn from a study of PD-1 blockade in classical Hodgkin lymphoma. Study in general: The study gave patients nivolumab 3 mg/kg intravenously every 2 weeks.

Each patient relapsed following autologous stem cell transplantation, and prior brentuximab vedotin exposure differed. TCRdb's table, derived via immunoSEQ multiplex PCR, lists solely in-frame clones and lacks some. The sample includes 75,000 to 100,000 clones, around four fifths of them seen just once. The genes are TRBV19 and TRBJ2-1, with D uncertain. The source of this sequence is a human donor with classical Hodgkin lymphoma. The sequenced sample was peripheral blood mononuclear cells (PBMCs), obtained at baseline. Written as DNA, the CDR3 is TGTGCCAGTAGTATCCTCAGTGGGATGCGAAACAATGAGCAGTTCTTC. It codes for CASSILSGMRNNEQFF.